This T cell receptor (beta chain) was obtained from a study of T cells in localized non-small cell lung cancer. Trimming shortened V by 5 bases and J by 5 bases, and 18 bases separated the two germline ends. This CDR3 is 15 amino acids long. CDR1 is MNHEY and CDR2 is SMNVEV in the germline V gene (reference sequence). The protocol was immunoSEQ multiplex PCR, while the TCRdb copy is restricted to in-frame clones and leaves out a portion. The sample shows about 11,000 clones, 65% to 90% of them seen only once. The clonotype was recovered from a female donor of 60 years or more with stage II lung adenocarcinoma. Sequencing was performed on peripheral blood mononuclear cells, taken before any cancer treatment. The chain combines TRBV27 with TRBJ1-2, with TRBD1 as a possible D gene (5 bases). The CDR3 nucleotides are TGTGCCAGCAGTCCGCGGGGGGGACTTTTGTATGGCTACACCTTC. Encoded protein: CASSPRGGLLYGYTF.